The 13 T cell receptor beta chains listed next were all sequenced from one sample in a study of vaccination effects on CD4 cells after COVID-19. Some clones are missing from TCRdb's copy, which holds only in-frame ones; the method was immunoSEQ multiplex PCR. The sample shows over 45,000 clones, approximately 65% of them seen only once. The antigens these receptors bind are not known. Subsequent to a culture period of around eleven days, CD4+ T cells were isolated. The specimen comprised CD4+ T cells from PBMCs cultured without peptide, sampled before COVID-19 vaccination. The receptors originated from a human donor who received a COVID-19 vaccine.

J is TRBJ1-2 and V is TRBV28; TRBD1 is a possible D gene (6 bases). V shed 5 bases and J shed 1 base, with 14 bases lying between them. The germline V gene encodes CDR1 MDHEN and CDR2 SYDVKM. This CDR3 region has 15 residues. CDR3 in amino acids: CASSRGDTYNYGYTF. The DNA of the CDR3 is TGTGCCAGCAGTCGTGGGGACACGTATAACTATGGCTACACCTTC.

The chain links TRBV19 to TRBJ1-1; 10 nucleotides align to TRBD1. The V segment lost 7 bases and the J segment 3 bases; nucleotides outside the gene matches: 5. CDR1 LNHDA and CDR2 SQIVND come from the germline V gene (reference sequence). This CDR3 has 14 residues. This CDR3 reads CASKDRGGDTEAFF. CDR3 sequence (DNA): TGTGCCAGTAAGGACAGGGGGGGGGACACTGAAGCTTTCTTT.

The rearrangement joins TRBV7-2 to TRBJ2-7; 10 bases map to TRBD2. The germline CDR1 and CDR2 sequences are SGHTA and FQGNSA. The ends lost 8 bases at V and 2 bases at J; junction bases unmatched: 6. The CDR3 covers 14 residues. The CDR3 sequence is CASRLAGGTYEQYF. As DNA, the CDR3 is TGTGCCAGCCGGTTAGCGGGAGGCACCTACGAGCAGTACTTC.

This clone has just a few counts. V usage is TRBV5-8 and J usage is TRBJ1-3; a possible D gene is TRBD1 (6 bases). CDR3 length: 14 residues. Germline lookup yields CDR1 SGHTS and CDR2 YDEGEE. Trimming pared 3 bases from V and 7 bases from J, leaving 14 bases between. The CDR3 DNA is TGTGCCAGCAGCTACCCCAGGGGCTCGAACACCATATATTTT. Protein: CASSYPRGSNTIYF. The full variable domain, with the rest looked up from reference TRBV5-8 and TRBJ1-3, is EAGVTQSPTHLIKTRGQQATLRCSPISGHTSVYWYQQALGLGLQFLLWYDEGEERNRGNFPPRFSGRQFPNYSSELNVNALELEDSALYLCASSYPRGSNTIYFGEGSWLTVV.

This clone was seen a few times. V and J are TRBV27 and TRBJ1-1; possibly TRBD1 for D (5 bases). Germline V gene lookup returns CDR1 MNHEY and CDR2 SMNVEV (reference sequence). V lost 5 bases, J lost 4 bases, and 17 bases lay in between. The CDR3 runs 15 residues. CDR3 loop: CASSRTSSGSTEAFF. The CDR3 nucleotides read TGTGCCAGCAGTCGGACATCCTCAGGGAGCACTGAAGCTTTCTTT.

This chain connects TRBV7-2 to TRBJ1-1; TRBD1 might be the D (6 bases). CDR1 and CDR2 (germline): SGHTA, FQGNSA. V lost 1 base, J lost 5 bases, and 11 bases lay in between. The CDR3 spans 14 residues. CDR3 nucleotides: TGTGCCAGCAGCTTAGAACGGGGGCTTACTGAAGCTTTCTTT. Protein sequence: CASSLERGLTEAFF.

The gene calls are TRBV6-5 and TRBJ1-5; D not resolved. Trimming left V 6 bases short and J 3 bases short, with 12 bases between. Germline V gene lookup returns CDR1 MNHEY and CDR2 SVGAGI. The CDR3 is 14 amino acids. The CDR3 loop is CASRTTRVNQPQHF. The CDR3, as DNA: TGTGCCAGCAGGACGACAAGGGTCAATCAGCCCCAGCATTTT.

The CDR3 reads CASSLELGTLTEAFF. The DNA for the CDR3 is TGCGCCAGCAGCTTGGAGTTGGGTACTCTCACTGAAGCTTTCTTT. The V and J genes are TRBV5-1 and TRBJ1-1; D unresolved. CDR1 and CDR2 from the germline V gene are SGHRS and YFSETQ. The germline V and J ends were trimmed by 0 bases and 4 bases, with 13 bases remaining between them. This CDR3 comprises 15 residues.

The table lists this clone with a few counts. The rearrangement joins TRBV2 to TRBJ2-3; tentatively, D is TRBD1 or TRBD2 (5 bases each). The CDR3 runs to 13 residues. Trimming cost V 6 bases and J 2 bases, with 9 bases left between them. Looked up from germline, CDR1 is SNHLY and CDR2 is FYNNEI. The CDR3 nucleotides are TGTGCCAGCAGCTGGGACGACACAGATACGCAGTATTTT. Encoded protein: CASSWDDTDTQYF.

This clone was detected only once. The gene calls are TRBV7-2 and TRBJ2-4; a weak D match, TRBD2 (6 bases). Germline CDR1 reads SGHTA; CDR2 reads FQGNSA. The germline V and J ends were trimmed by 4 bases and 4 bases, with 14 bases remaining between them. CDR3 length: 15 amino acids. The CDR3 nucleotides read TGTGCCAGCAGCTCCTACACCCGGGGGAAAAACATTCAGTACTTC. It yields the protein CASSSYTRGKNIQYF. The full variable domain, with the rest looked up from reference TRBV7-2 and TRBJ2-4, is GAGVSQSPSNKVTEKGKDVELRCDPISGHTALYWYRQSLGQGLEFLIYFQGNSAPDKSGLPSDRFSAERTGGSVSTLTIQRTQQEDSAVYLCASSSYTRGKNIQYFGAGTRLSVL.

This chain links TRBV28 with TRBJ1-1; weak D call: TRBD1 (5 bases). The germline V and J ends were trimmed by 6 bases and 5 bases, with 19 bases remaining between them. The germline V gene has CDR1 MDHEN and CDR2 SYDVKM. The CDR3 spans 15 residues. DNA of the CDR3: TGTGCCAGCAGCGTCGCTGGGGGGGGAAGGACTGAAGCTTTCTTT. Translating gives CASSVAGGGRTEAFF.

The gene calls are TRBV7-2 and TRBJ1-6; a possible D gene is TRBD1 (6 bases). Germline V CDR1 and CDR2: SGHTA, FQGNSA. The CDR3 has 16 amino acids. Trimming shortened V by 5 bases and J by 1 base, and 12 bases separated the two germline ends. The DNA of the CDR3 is TGTGCCAGCAGCCTCAACAGGGCATCCTATAATTCACCCCTCCACTTT. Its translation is CASSLNRASYNSPLHF.

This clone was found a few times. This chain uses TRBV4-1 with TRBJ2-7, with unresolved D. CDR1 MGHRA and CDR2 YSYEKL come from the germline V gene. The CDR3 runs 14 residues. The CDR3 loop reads CASSHPYWLGDDSV. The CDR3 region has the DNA TGCGCCAGCAGCCATCCCTATTGGTTGGGCGACGACTCGGTC.